This T cell receptor beta chain was sequenced during a study of cytomegalovirus exposure and HLA in healthy donors. The CDR3 loop spans 13 amino acids. The V end lost 2 bases, the J end lost 8 bases, and 13 bases lay between the germline ends. Germline-derived CDR1 and CDR2 are SGHNT and YYREEE (reference sequence). The primer mix had 60 Vbeta and 13 Jbeta primers. Here immunoSEQ multiplex PCR was the method, and the copy in TCRdb shows in-frame clones only, minus some. The table lists about 93,000 clones, less than 80% of them singletons. This sequence originates from a boy aged 10-17 years in good health and CMV-seropositive. The sample was PBMCs. The J gene is TRBJ1-2, the V gene TRBV5-4, with D perhaps TRBD1 (5 bases). In DNA, the CDR3 is TGTGCCAGCAGCTTACAAGGGGTGGGGGGCTACACCTTC. This gives the protein CASSLQGVGGYTF.